The T cell receptor beta chain under discussion was sequenced for a study of blood T cell repertoires in COVID-19. Study details: Italy, Spain and the United States were the sources of the convalescent and acute COVID-19 samples. Sources were T cells, B-cell-depleted T cells, or PBMCs; the material itself was cDNA or gDNA.

From germline, CDR1 is SGHVS and CDR2 FQNEAQ. Trimming shortened V by 0 bases and J by 0 bases, and 12 bases separated the two germline ends. The CDR3 extends over 16 amino acids. Methods used by the authors: Amplification from reference gene primers served as the basis for estimated nucleated cell counts. Produced via immunoSEQ multiplex PCR; TCRdb's table is partial and in-frame only. Clone size and V and J calls were adopted from that table, with D and trimming inferred from the DNA. The table shows 150,000 to 200,000 clones, with around nine tenths occurring only once. Sequencing used peripheral blood. J is TRBJ2-7 and V is TRBV7-8; maybe TRBD2 (6 bases). The receptor was isolated from a man younger than 30 with active or convalescent COVID-19. In DNA, the CDR3 is TGTGCCAGCAGCTTAGCGCGGGTCGGGAGCTCCTACGAGCAGTACTTC. This translates into CASSLARVGSSYEQYF.